This T cell receptor beta chain was sequenced for a study of human T cells and chemical hapten exposure. This CDR3 has 13 amino acids. Deletions cut 6 bases from V and 3 bases from J, with 15 bases between. Germline-derived CDR1 and CDR2 are SQVTM and ANQGSEA. The library tagged each cDNA molecule with unique molecular identifiers. A single record per CDR3 protein comes from TCRdb applying MiXCR to the RACE reads. The table has approximately 57,000 distinct CDR3 sequences, roughly a tenth seen once. This clonotype occurred many times. Time point described: pre-sensitization, week 0. Indicated treatment: therapeutic diphenylcyclopropenone sensitization with weekly scalp DPC.

The clonotype was recovered from a man aged 35-49 years with alopecia areata. Some clones in this sample may be carry-over from other donors' samples. The chain has TRBV29-1 and TRBJ2-7; D may be TRBD1 (6 bases). The starting material was whole blood, obtained in connection with sensitization to the hapten diphenylcyclopropenone (DPC). CDR3: CSVLRTAGYEQYF. CDR3 nucleotide sequence: TGCAGCGTCCTCCGGACAGCCGGCTACGAGCAGTACTTC.